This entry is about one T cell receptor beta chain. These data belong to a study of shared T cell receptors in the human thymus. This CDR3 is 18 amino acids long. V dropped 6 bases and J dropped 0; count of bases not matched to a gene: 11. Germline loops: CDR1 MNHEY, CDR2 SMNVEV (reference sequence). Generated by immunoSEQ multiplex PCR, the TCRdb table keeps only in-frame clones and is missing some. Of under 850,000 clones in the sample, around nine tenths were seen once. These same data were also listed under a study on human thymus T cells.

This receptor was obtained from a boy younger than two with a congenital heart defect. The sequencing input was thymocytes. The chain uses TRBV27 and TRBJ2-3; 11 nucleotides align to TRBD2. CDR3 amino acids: CASSLTSGRARSTDTQYF. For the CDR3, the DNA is TGTGCCAGCAGCCTAACTAGCGGGAGAGCCCGTAGCACAGATACGCAGTATTTT.